This entry describes one T cell receptor (beta chain). Its specificity is not known. The sample belongs to a study of T cell responses to AZD1222 COVID-19 vaccine. Notes on the study in general: The span of vaccine-associated CD4 TCRs extended across spike, with dominance at 160-218 and 743-854. Females made up more of the donors, who were largely white British, and clonal diversity may have come out too low.

Produced via immunoSEQ multiplex PCR; TCRdb's table is partial and in-frame only. This table holds 250,000 to 300,000 clones, 94% found once. Germline-derived CDR1 and CDR2 are LNHDA and SQIVND (reference sequence). V was clipped by 3 bases and J by 0 bases, with 8 bases between them. This CDR3 has 14 residues. The TCR sequence derives from an adult who received the AZD1222 COVID-19 vaccine. The chain carries TRBV19 and TRBJ1-1; no clear D gene. The sequenced sample was peripheral blood, obtained 28 days after the second AZD1222 dose. CDR3 DNA: TGTGCCAGTAGTATTGCAGCCTTGAACACTGAAGCTTTCTTT. Translated, it gives CASSIAALNTEAFF.